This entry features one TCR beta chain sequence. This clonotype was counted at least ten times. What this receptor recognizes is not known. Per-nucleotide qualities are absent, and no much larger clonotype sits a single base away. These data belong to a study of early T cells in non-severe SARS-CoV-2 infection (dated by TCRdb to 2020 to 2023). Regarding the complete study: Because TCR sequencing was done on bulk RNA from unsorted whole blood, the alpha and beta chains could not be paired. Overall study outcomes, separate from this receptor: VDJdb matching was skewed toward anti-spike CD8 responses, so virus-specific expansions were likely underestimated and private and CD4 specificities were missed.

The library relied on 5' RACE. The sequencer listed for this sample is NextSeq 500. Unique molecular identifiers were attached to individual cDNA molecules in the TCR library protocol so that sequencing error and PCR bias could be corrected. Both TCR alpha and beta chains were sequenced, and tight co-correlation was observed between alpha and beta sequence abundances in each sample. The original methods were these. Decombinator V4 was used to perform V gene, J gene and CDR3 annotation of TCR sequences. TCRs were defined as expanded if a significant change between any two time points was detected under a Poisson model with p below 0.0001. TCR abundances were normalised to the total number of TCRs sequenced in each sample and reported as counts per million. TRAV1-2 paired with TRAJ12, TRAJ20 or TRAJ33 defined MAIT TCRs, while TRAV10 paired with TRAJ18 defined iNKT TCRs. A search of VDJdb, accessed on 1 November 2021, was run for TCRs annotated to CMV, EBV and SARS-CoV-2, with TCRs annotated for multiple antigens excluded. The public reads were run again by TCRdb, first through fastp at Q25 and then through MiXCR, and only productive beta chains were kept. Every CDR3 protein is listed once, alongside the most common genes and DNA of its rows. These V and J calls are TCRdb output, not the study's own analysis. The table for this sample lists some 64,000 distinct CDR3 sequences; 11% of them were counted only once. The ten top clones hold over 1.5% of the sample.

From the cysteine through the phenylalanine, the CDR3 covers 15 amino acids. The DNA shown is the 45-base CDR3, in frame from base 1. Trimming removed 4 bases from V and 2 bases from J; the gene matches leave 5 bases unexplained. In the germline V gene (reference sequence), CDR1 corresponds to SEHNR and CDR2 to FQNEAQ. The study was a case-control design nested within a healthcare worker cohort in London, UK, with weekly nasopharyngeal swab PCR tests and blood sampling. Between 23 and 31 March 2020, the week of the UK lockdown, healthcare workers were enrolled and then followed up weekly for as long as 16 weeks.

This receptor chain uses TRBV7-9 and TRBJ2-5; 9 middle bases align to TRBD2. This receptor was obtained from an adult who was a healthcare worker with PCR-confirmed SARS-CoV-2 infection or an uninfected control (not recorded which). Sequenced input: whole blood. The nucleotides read TGTGCCAGCAGCTCTAGCGGGGACCATCAAGAGACCCAGTACTTC. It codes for CASSSSGDHQETQYF.